The sequence of this TCR beta chain was determined in a study of blood T cell repertoires in COVID-19. For the study at large: COVID-19 samples, acute and convalescent, were from the United States, Italy and Spain. T cells, B-cell-depleted T cells, or PBMCs supplied cDNA or gDNA.

The CDR3 contains 16 residues. From germline, CDR1 is SGHDT and CDR2 YYEEEE. The V gene end was trimmed by 4 bases and the J gene end by 7 bases; junction bases not matched to a gene: 11. As originally analysed: Nucleated cell number was recorded as an estimate derived from reference gene primer amplification. The protocol was immunoSEQ multiplex PCR, while the TCRdb copy is restricted to in-frame clones and leaves out a portion. From that table come the V and J calls and clone size; the DNA was used to work out D and trimming. Of tens of thousands of clones listed, approximately 84% are singletons. The source of this sequence is a man aged 70-80 years with COVID-19, enrolled during active disease. Source material: peripheral blood. The chain links TRBV5-6 to TRBJ2-1, with 10 bases matching TRBD2. Here the CDR3 reads CASSLRRSGRVNEQFF. The CDR3 DNA reads TGTGCCAGCAGCCTCCGTAGAAGCGGGAGGGTTAATGAGCAGTTCTTC.